One and the same sample provided the 26 T cell receptor beta chains below, sequenced in a study of STAT3 mutations in large granular lymphocyte leukemia. The protocol was immunoSEQ multiplex PCR, while the TCRdb copy is restricted to in-frame clones and leaves out a portion. This table holds around 29,000 clones, around 85% found once. The antigens these receptors bind are not known. Overall study results and limits: Every T-LGLL patient had at least one immunodominant TCRbeta clonotype.

The sequencing sample was made of peripheral blood mononuclear cells. The receptors were sampled from a man in his fifties or sixties with T-cell large granular lymphocyte leukemia. Some clones in this sample may be carry-over from other donors' samples.

The V gene is TRBV27, the J gene TRBJ2-7, with a possible D match to TRBD2 (6 bases). The CDR3 runs to 15 residues. V was shortened by 3 bases and J by 0 bases, with 12 bases between the two germline ends. Germline loops: CDR1 MNHEY, CDR2 SMNVEV (reference sequence). CDR3 sequence (DNA): TGTGCCAGCAGTTTCCGCAGCGGGCTCTCCTACGAGCAGTACTTC. The encoded protein is CASSFRSGLSYEQYF.

The CDR3 reads CASSPSPSRNQPQHF. In nucleotides, the CDR3 is TGTGCCAGCAGCCCGAGCCCCTCACGGAATCAGCCCCAGCATTTT. The rearrangement uses TRBV7-2 and TRBJ1-5; D unresolved. Per the germline V gene, CDR1 is SGHTA and CDR2 is FQGNSA. V lost 5 bases, J lost 4 bases, and 15 bases lay in between. The CDR3 is 15 residues long.

The rearrangement links TRBV19 to TRBJ1-2; TRBD1 is a possible D gene (5 bases). CDR3 length equals 14 residues. Trimming removed 1 base at V and 3 bases at J, with 9 bases between. Germline V gene lookup returns CDR1 LNHDA and CDR2 SQIVND (reference sequence). This chain's CDR3 is CASSIGGSDYGYTF. CDR3 nucleotide sequence: TGTGCCAGTAGTATAGGGGGCTCTGACTATGGCTACACCTTC.

This chain connects TRBV30 to TRBJ2-1; possibly TRBD2 for D (6 bases). V lost 3 bases and J lost 0, with 12 bases in between. CDR1 and CDR2 (germline): GTSNPN, SVGIG (reference sequence). CDR3 length: 15 residues. DNA of the CDR3: TGTGCCTGGAGCCGGGACTCGAGCTCCTACAATGAGCAGTTCTTC. It codes for CAWSRDSSSYNEQFF.

The genes are TRBV14 and TRBJ1-2; D is unresolved. Germline CDR1 is SGHDN and CDR2 is FVKESK. Trimming shortened V by 0 bases and J by 4 bases, and 9 bases separated the two germline ends. This CDR3 region has 14 residues. CDR3 amino acids: CASSQDTGSYGYTF. CDR3 in DNA: TGTGCCAGCAGCCAAGATACGGGAAGCTATGGCTACACCTTC.

This chain uses TRBV4-2 with TRBJ2-2; 11 bases are a match to TRBD1. CDR3 length equals 19 residues. Germline V gives CDR1 LGHNA, CDR2 YNFKEQ. V dropped 4 bases and J dropped 4; count of bases not matched to a gene: 14. The CDR3 DNA reads TGTGCCAGCAGCCCCGGGACAGGGGGAGCGGGAGAGGGCACCGGGGAGCTGTTTTTT. Protein: CASSPGTGGAGEGTGELFF.

The chain has TRBV7-2 and TRBJ2-5; 8 bases align to TRBD2. V shed 5 bases and J 4 bases; nucleotides not matched to a gene: 12. This CDR3 comprises 16 residues. CDR1 SGHTA and CDR2 FQGNSA come from the germline V gene. This chain's CDR3 is CASSLRGGQGGETQYF. The CDR3 region has the DNA TGTGCCAGCAGCCTTCGGGGGGGCCAGGGAGGAGAGACCCAGTACTTC.

This chain joins TRBV5-1 and TRBJ2-1; 8 nucleotides match TRBD2. The CDR3 sequence is 14 residues long. The junction had 5 bases not matched to a gene; V was cut back by 2 bases and J by 7 bases. Per the germline V gene, CDR1 is SGHRS and CDR2 is YFSETQ. CDR3 in DNA: TGCGCCAGCAGCTTTAGCGGGATATGGAATGAGCAGTTCTTC. Protein: CASSFSGIWNEQFF.

The chain uses TRBV19 and TRBJ1-6, with D hard to call. Germline CDR1 LNHDA, CDR2 SQIVND (reference sequence). The CDR3 runs to 15 residues. V lost 6 bases and J 7 bases, leaving 16 bases between the germline ends. CDR3 loop: CASREEERRNSPLHF. The DNA for the CDR3 is TGTGCCAGTAGGGAGGAGGAACGGCGAAATTCACCCCTCCACTTT.

The gene calls are TRBV9 and TRBJ2-3; D is uncertain. Trimming shortened V by 2 bases and J by 3 bases, and 13 bases separated the two germline ends. Per germline, CDR1 SGDLS and CDR2 YYNGEE. The CDR3 runs to 15 residues. The DNA of the CDR3 is TGTGCCAGCAGCGTTGGTCTAGAGCTAACAGATACGCAGTATTTT. Translating it yields CASSVGLELTDTQYF.

The chain is built from TRBV11-2 and TRBJ2-3, with TRBD2 identical over 7 bases. CDR1 is SGHAT and CDR2 is FQNNGV in the germline V gene. Trimming removed 2 bases from V and 0 bases from J; junction bases left unmatched: 5. This CDR3 contains 16 residues. In DNA form, the CDR3 reads TGTGCCAGCAGCTTAACGGGAGGCCAAAGCACAGATACGCAGTATTTT. This sequence encodes CASSLTGGQSTDTQYF.

In nucleotides, the CDR3 is TGCGCCAGCAGCCAAGAGGGGGGCCAGGGGGCTGGTGGCTACACCTTC. Protein sequence: CASSQEGGQGAGGYTF. V gene TRBV4-3 combines with J gene TRBJ1-2; 8 nucleotides line up with TRBD1. Germline CDR1 LGHNA, CDR2 YSLEER. J was trimmed by 7 bases and V by 0 bases; bases with no gene match: 10. The CDR3 is 16 amino acids.

The count of this clone is one. This sequence joins TRBV5-8 and TRBJ1-6, with TRBD1 as a possible D gene (5 bases). V shed 3 bases and J shed 9 bases, with 19 bases lying between them. Germline assignment: CDR1 SGHTS and CDR2 YDEGEE. The CDR3 is 16 residues long. The DNA of the CDR3 is TGTGCCAGCAGCTGGAGGGACGCCGAGAAGGGTTCACCCCTCCACTTT. It translates to CASSWRDAEKGSPLHF. Drawing the rest from reference TRBV5-8 and TRBJ1-6, the complete variable domain is EAGVTQSPTHLIKTRGQQATLRCSPISGHTSVYWYQQALGLGLQFLLWYDEGEERNRGNFPPRFSGRQFPNYSSELNVNALELEDSALYLCASSWRDAEKGSPLHFGNGTRLTVT.

The chain links TRBV27 to TRBJ1-5; weak D call: TRBD1 (6 bases). CDR3 length: 15 amino acids. V was trimmed by 2 bases and J by 2 bases, leaving 10 bases between them. CDR1 MNHEY and CDR2 SMNVEV come from the germline V gene (reference sequence). The DNA for the CDR3 is TGTGCCAGCAGTTTAGGGGGCTCGGGCAATCAGCCCCAGCATTTT. Protein product: CASSLGGSGNQPQHF.

J is TRBJ2-7 and V is TRBV13, with D unresolved. The CDR3 is made up of 15 amino acids. Germline values: CDR1 PRHDT, CDR2 FYEKMQ (reference sequence). Trimming cost V 4 bases and J 2 bases, with 15 bases left between them. The CDR3, as DNA: TGTGCCAGCAGCTCCTCCCACTATTCTACCTACGAGCAGTACTTC. Protein: CASSSSHYSTYEQYF.

The rearrangement joins TRBV18 to TRBJ2-1; 9 bases align to TRBD1. J gave up 8 bases and V 3 bases, and 2 bases lay outside the gene matches. From germline, CDR1 is KGHSH and CDR2 LQKENI. The CDR3 sequence is 13 residues long. CDR3 amino acids: CASSPTGGDEQFF. CDR3 DNA: TGTGCCAGCTCACCGACAGGGGGTGATGAGCAGTTCTTC.

This CDR3 is CASSPASGTSTDTQYF. In DNA form, the CDR3 reads TGTGCCAGCTCACCGGCTAGCGGGACTAGCACAGATACGCAGTATTTT. The chain employs TRBV18 and TRBJ2-3, with 9 bases that match TRBD2. V was clipped by 3 bases and J by 0 bases; unmatched bases: 4. Germline V gene sequence: CDR1 KGHSH, CDR2 LQKENI. The CDR3 runs to 16 residues.

The chain carries TRBV30 and TRBJ1-1; TRBD1 matches 7 bases. V shed 2 bases, J shed 4 bases, and the junction held 1 base outside the gene matches. Per the germline V gene, CDR1 is GTSNPN and CDR2 is SVGIG (reference sequence). The CDR3 runs 12 residues. The CDR3 sequence: CAWSNRGTEAFF. CDR3 DNA sequence: TGTGCCTGGAGTAACAGGGGCACTGAAGCTTTCTTT. The full variable domain, completed using reference TRBV30 and TRBJ1-1, is SQTIHQWPATLVQPVGSPLSLECTVEGTSNPNLYWYRQAAGRGLQLLFYSVGIGQISSEVPQNLSASRPQDRQFILSSKKLLLSDSGFYLCAWSNRGTEAFFGQGTRLTVV.

With respect to this clone: The final CDR3 position lacks the conserved phenylalanine or tryptophan, pointing to a likely read error. It is unclear where the CDR3 begins or ends on the DNA, so no DNA is shown, and the CDR3 is as TCRdb lists it. The CDR3: CASSRSSGDALRL. The chain recombines TRBV7-9 with TRBJ2-3; TRBD2 was called by the table and not checked on the DNA. The CDR3 region is 13 residues in length, termini included. The germline V gene has CDR1 SEHNR and CDR2 FQNEAQ (reference sequence).

This chain joins TRBV11-2 and TRBJ2-7; the D gene is possibly TRBD1 (6 bases). Trimming took 5 bases from V and 1 from J, leaving 15 bases between them. The CDR3 is 15 amino acids. Germline V gene data show CDR1 as SGHAT and CDR2 as FQNNGV. CDR3 in DNA: TGTGCCAGCAGCCTTATCGGACAGTTTTCCTACGAGCAGTACTTC. Translation: CASSLIGQFSYEQYF. The whole variable domain, remainder taken from reference TRBV11-2 and TRBJ2-7, is EAGVAQSPRYKIIEKRQSVAFWCNPISGHATLYWYQQILGQGPKLLIQFQNNGVVDDSQLPKDRFSAERLKGVDSTLKIQPAKLEDSAVYLCASSLIGQFSYEQYFGPGTRLTVT.

The V and J genes are TRBV5-1 and TRBJ1-6; TRBD1 might be the D (5 bases). CDR3 size: 16 residues. With 0 bases removed from V and 6 bases from J, the gap between germline ends came to 13 bases. Germline V gives CDR1 SGHRS, CDR2 YFSETQ. The CDR3 protein is CASSLARVQVNSPLHF. For the CDR3, the DNA is TGCGCCAGCAGCTTGGCCAGGGTACAGGTTAATTCACCCCTCCACTTT.

The rearrangement uses TRBV6-6 and TRBJ1-2; D remains unclear. The CDR3 contains 11 residues. Germline values: CDR1 MNHNY, CDR2 SVGAGI (reference sequence). V was trimmed by 6 bases and J by 5 bases, leaving 7 bases between them. The CDR3 here is CASSPLYGYTF. For the CDR3, the DNA is TGTGCCAGCAGCCCCCTATATGGCTACACCTTC.

The chain combines TRBV28 with TRBJ2-3; 9 nucleotides agree with TRBD1. V lost 6 bases, J lost 8 bases, and 6 bases stayed unmatched. Germline V gene lookup returns CDR1 MDHEN and CDR2 SYDVKM. The length of the CDR3 is 13 residues. CDR3 nucleotides: TGTGCCAGCAGAACAGGGGGCGAGGTTACGCAGTATTTT. Residues: CASRTGGEVTQYF.

Regarding this clone: Additional DNA sequences in this sample encode the identical CDR3. The chain couples TRBV7-9 to TRBJ2-7, with D hard to call. The CDR3 extends over 14 amino acids. CDR1 is SEHNR, CDR2 FQNEAQ, per germline (reference sequence). V lost 3 bases and J 2 bases, leaving 11 bases between the germline ends. This CDR3 reads CASSFSGLTYEQYF. CDR3 DNA: TGTGCCAGCAGCTTCTCGGGTCTCACCTACGAGCAGTACTTC.

The V and J genes are TRBV6-1 and TRBJ2-5; D might be TRBD2 (5 bases). The V end lost 6 bases, the J end lost 4 bases, and 12 bases lay between the germline ends. This CDR3 region has 13 residues. Germline loops: CDR1 MNHNS, CDR2 SASEGT. Here the CDR3 DNA reads TGTGCCAGCAGACGAACTAGTACAGAGACCCAGTACTTC. Translated: CASRRTSTETQYF.

As for this clone: A junction boundary mismatches the germline segment, possibly from a read error. This CDR3 is CASTLEAGTYEQYF. CDR3 coding DNA: TGTGCCAGCACCTTAGAGGCAGGGACCTACGAGCAGTACTTC. The rearrangement links TRBV7-2 to TRBJ2-7; possible D gene TRBD1, 5 bases. Germline CDR1 and CDR2: SGHTA and FQGNSA. This CDR3 has 14 residues. The whole variable domain, filled in from reference TRBV7-2 and TRBJ2-7, reads GAGVSQSPSNKVTEKGKDVELRCDPISGHTALYWYRQSLGQGLEFLIYFQGNSAPDKSGLPSDRFSAERTGGSVSTLTIQRTQQEDSAVYLCASTLEAGTYEQYFGPGTRLTVT.